The 11 T cell receptor beta chains listed next were all sequenced from one sample in a study of molecular identifiers for immune sequencing clone quantification. TCRdb called the PCR reads again in MiXCR, with one record for every CDR3 protein. The profile shows more than 550,000 distinct CDR3 sequences, around 25% of them singletons. Sequences were obtained from naive CD8+ T cells from blood, with Jurkat cell RNA spiked in. Subset specified: FACS-sorted CD8+CD4-CCR7+CD45RA+ naive T cells. These receptors came from a human donor in good health. Some libraries in this study had Jurkat cell RNA spiked in.

This chain connects TRBV9 to TRBJ2-1; D not resolved. The CDR3 has 16 amino acids. Trimming took 0 bases from V and 2 from J, leaving 12 bases between them. Germline V CDR1 and CDR2: SGDLS, YYNGEE. The CDR3 spells CASSVGSSDPYNEQFF. The CDR3 DNA sequence: TGTGCCAGCAGCGTAGGGTCCAGCGACCCCTACAATGAGCAGTTCTTC.

This clonotype has ten or more counts. The rearrangement joins TRBV10-3 to TRBJ2-1, with 8 nucleotides matching TRBD2. CDR3 size: 15 residues. The trim removed 3 bases at V and 6 bases at J, leaving 7 bases unmatched. Germline CDR1 is ENHRY and CDR2 is SYGVKD. The CDR3, as DNA: TGTGCCATCAGTGAAACGGGACTAGATCCCAATGAGCAGTTCTTC. Translating gives CAISETGLDPNEQFF.

This clonotype was seen only a few times. This chain uses TRBV19 with TRBJ1-5, with TRBD1 matching 9 bases. CDR1 is LNHDA, CDR2 SQIVND, per germline (reference sequence). The length of the CDR3 is 17 residues. After removal of 4 bases from V and 0 bases from J, the junction contained 7 bases not matched to a gene. The CDR3 sequence is CASSRAGTGISNQPQHF. In DNA, the CDR3 is TGTGCCAGTAGTAGAGCCGGGACAGGGATTAGCAATCAGCCCCAGCATTTT.

This clonotype was counted ten times or more. The chain carries TRBV6-2 or TRBV6-3 and TRBJ1-1; no clear D. The CDR3 spans 15 residues. V was clipped by 2 bases and J by 1 base, with 11 bases between them. Per the germline V gene, CDR1 is MNHEY and CDR2 is SVGEGT. The CDR3 loop is CASSYGWQANTEAFF. CDR3 nucleotide sequence: TGTGCCAGCAGTTACGGCTGGCAGGCGAACACTGAAGCTTTCTTT.

Notes on this clonotype: A single base separates this from a much larger clone, so it may be a read error. The genes are TRBV7-9 and TRBJ2-3, with D possibly TRBD2 on 5 matching bases. The CDR3 runs 16 residues. Trimming stripped 5 bases from V and 6 bases from J, with 21 bases between. Germline CDR1 and CDR2: SEHNR and FQNEAQ (reference sequence). For the CDR3, the DNA is TGTGCCAGCAGCCTTGGACCAGCGGTGATAACGGATACGCAGTATTTT. As protein: CASSLGPAVITDTQYF.

This chain connects TRBV11-2 to TRBJ2-4; 10 nucleotides match TRBD2. The CDR3 is 17 amino acids. Germline CDR1 is SGHAT and CDR2 is FQNNGV. J gave up 3 bases and V 6 bases, and 11 bases lay outside the gene matches. The CDR3 loop is CASSDLAGVLGKNIQYF. The DNA of the CDR3 is TGTGCCAGCAGTGATCTAGCGGGAGTTTTAGGCAAAAACATTCAGTACTTC.

There are a few counts of this clonotype. The V gene is TRBV2, the J gene TRBJ2-7; the D is unclear. V was shortened by 4 bases and J by 0 bases, with 10 bases between the two germline ends. Germline V CDR1 and CDR2: SNHLY, FYNNEI. This CDR3 comprises 14 residues. The CDR3 region has the DNA TGTGCCAGCAGTGGGTCTTGGGGCTCCTACGAGCAGTACTTC. As protein: CASSGSWGSYEQYF.

V is TRBV21-1 and J is TRBJ1-3; the table's TRBD1 call for D was not verified on the DNA. TRBV21-1 is classified as a pseudogene. The length of the CDR3 is 18 residues. CDR3 DNA: TGTGCCAGCAGGGGAACCCTGACAGGACTCAGCTCTGGAAACACCATATATTTT. It encodes CASRGTLTGLSSGNTIYF.

Written as DNA, the CDR3 is TGCGCCAGCAGTCAAGTCCTGGGGGCGGGGGCCAAAAACATTCAGTACTTC. Amino acids: CASSQVLGAGAKNIQYF. The chain links TRBV23-1 to TRBJ2-4; D could derive from TRBD1 or TRBD2 (6 bases each). Being an ORF, TRBV23-1 has a function that is uncertain. The CDR3 runs 17 residues. Trimming pared 2 bases from V and 1 base from J, leaving 15 bases between.

The chain recombines TRBV27 with TRBJ2-5, with 8 bases matching TRBD1. The CDR3 totals 15 residues. Germline V CDR1 and CDR2: MNHEY, SMNVEV (reference sequence). V gave up 1 base and J gave up 3 bases; unmatched junction bases: 4. The CDR3 sequence is CASSLWAGGKETQYF. As DNA, the CDR3 is TGTGCCAGCAGTTTATGGGCAGGGGGCAAAGAGACCCAGTACTTC.

Remarks on this clonotype: A much bigger clone sits one base away, suggesting this may be a read error. This sequence joins TRBV5-4 and TRBJ2-7, with D maybe TRBD1 (7 bases). Germline lookup yields CDR1 SGHNT and CDR2 YYREEE (reference sequence). V was trimmed by 0 bases and J by 9 bases, leaving 19 bases between them. CDR3 length: 15 residues. CDR3 residues: CASSLEGRTGLGQYF. Here the CDR3 DNA reads TGTGCCAGCAGCTTGGAGGGGAGGACAGGATTGGGGCAGTACTTC.